Below, one T cell receptor beta chain is given with its context. This specimen belongs to a study of cytomegalovirus exposure and HLA in healthy donors. The overall study: HLA-typed donors were the source of about 85 million unique TCRs held in an early data release.

60 Vbeta and 13 Jbeta primers were used in PCR. Produced via immunoSEQ multiplex PCR; TCRdb's table is partial and in-frame only. Altogether approximately 150,000 clones are present, roughly 79% being singletons, with the ten largest covering roughly 4.4%. The origin of this receptor is a young woman in good health and CMV-seropositive. Sequencing used PBMCs.

CDR3: CAWSVGGGTEAFF. The CDR3 coding sequence is TGTGCCTGGAGTGTAGGAGGAGGCACTGAAGCTTTCTTT. The chain is built from TRBV30 and TRBJ1-1; no definite D call. The length of the CDR3 is 13 residues. Per the germline V gene, CDR1 is GTSNPN and CDR2 is SVGIG (reference sequence). The V gene lost 0 bases and the J gene lost 4 bases, with 9 bases spanning the gap.